This T cell receptor beta chain comes out of a study of response to subunit inactivated influenza vaccine. Study-level points and caveats: There was a suggestion from the authors that each seasonal influenza vaccination recruits few new T cells.

TCRdb processed the RT-PCR reads anew with MiXCR; each CDR3 protein has one entry. The table has roughly 670,000 distinct CDR3 sequences, 14% seen once. CDR3 length equals 13 residues. Per the germline V gene, CDR1 is MNHEY and CDR2 is SVGEGT. Between the trimmed V and J ends, which lost 6 bases and 7 bases, there was a span of 13 bases. This clonotype showed up just a few times. As yet, its antigen is unknown. This chain links TRBV6-2 or TRBV6-3 with TRBJ1-5; D gene ambiguous. The clonotype was recovered from a man aged 45-65 years who received an inactivated influenza vaccine. This sample comprised PBMCs from blood, obtained 14 to 15 days before vaccination. CDR3 DNA sequence: TGTGCCAGCAGCCGCAACACCAAGCAGCCCCAGCATTTT. Translated: CASSRNTKQPQHF.